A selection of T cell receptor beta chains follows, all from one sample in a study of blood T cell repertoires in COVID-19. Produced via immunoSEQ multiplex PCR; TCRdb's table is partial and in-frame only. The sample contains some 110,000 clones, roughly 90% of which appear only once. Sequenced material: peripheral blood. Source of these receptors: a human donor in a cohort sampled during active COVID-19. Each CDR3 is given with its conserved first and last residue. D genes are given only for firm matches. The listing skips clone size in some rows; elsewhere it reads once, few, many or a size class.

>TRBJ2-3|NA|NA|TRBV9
TGTGCCAGCAGCGTAGGTCGGGAGAGCGTCGGAGATACGCAGTATTTT
CASSVGRESVGDTQYF
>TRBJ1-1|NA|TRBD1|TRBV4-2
TGTGCCAGCAGCCAAGACCGAACAGGGGGCACATCTGAAGCTTTCTTT
CASSQDRTGGTSEAFF
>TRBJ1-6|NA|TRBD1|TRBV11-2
TGTGCCAGCAGCTCCCTGGGACAGATTAATTCACCCCTCCACTTT
CASSSLGQINSPLHF
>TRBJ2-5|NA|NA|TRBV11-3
TGTGCCAGCACCAGACGGAGTTGGAAAGAGACCCAGTACTTC
CASTRRSWKETQYF
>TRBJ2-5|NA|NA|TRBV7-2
TGTGCCAGCAGCTTAATTATCGCCGGAGAGACCCAGTACTTC
CASSLIIAGETQYF
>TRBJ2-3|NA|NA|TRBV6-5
TGTGCCAGCAGTCGAGGGCTAGGGGATACGCAGTATTTT
CASSRGLGDTQYF
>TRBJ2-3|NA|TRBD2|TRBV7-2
TGTGCCAGCAGCTTACGCGGGGGGGCCGGGGCAGATACGCAGTATTTT
CASSLRGGAGADTQYF
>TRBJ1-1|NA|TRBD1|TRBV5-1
TGCGCCAGCAGCGGGGGACAGGGGATGAACACTGAAGCTTTCTTT
CASSGGQGMNTEAFF
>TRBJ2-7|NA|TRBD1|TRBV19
TGTGCCAGTAGTAAGACAGGGGCCTCCTACGAGCAGTACTTC
CASSKTGASYEQYF
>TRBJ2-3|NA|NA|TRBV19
TGTGCCAGTAGTATGGCGGGCGCAGGGGAAGATACGCAGTATTTT
CASSMAGAGEDTQYF
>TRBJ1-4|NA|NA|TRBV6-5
TGTGCCAGCAGCCCATTGGGGGGAGATGAAAAACTGTTTTTT
CASSPLGGDEKLFF
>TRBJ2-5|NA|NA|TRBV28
TGTGCCAGCAGTTTCTTAGGACAGCCACAAGAGACCCAGTACTTC
CASSFLGQPQETQYF
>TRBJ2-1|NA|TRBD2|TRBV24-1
TGTGCCACCAGTGATCACGGGACTAGTGAGACCTATGAGCAGTTCTTC
CATSDHGTSETYEQFF
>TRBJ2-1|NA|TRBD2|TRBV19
TGTGCCAGTAGCGCAAGCGGGAGTTCCTACAATGAGCAGTTCTTC
CASSASGSSYNEQFF
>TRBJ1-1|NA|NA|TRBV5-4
TGTGCCAGCAGCTTGGACAGGAACACTGAAGCTTTCTTT
CASSLDRNTEAFF
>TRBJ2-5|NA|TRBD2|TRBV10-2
TGCGCCAGCGGGAGGGCAGAGACCCAGTACTTC
CASGRAETQYF
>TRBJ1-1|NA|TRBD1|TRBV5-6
TGTGCCAGCAGCGCCTCAGGGGGCGAAGCTTTCTTT
CASSASGGEAFF
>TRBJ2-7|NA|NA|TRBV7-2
TGTGCCAGCAGCATGGACTCCTCCAGAGAGCAGTACTTC
CASSMDSSREQYF
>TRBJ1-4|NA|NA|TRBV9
TGTGCCAGCAGCGCCGGCGGGGAGGTTGGTGAAAAACTGTTTTTT
CASSAGGEVGEKLFF
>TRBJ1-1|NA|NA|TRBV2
TGTGCCAGCAGTGAAGGGCGGGGACTTAGGGAAGCTTTCTTT
CASSEGRGLREAFF
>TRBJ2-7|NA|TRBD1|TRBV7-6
TGTGCCAGCAGCTTGGGTGGGACAGGGTTTTCCTACGAGCAGTACTTC
CASSLGGTGFSYEQYF
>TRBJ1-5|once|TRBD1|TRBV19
TGTGCCAGTAGTGGCCGGGACAGGGACGGCAATCAGCCCCAGCATTTT
CASSGRDRDGNQPQHF
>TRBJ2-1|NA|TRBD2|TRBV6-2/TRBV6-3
TGTGCCAGCAGGCCTTCGTTACTGCGGGGGGGTTCCTACAATGAGCAGTTCTTC
CASRPSLLRGGSYNEQFF
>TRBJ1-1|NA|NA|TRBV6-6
TGTGCCAGCAGGCCGTACGGGAACACTGAAGCTTTCTTT
CASRPYGNTEAFF
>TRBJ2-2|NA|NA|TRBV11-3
TGTGCCAGCAGCCCACGGACGGGAAACACCGGGGAGCTGTTTTTT
CASSPRTGNTGELFF
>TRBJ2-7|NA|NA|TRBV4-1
TGCGCCAGCAGCCAAGTAATGGAGGGGGGGTTCTACGAGCAGTACTTC
CASSQVMEGGFYEQYF
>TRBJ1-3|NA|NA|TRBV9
TGTGCCAGCAGCGTAGGATTGGGCTCCTCTGGAAACACCATATATTTT
CASSVGLGSSGNTIYF
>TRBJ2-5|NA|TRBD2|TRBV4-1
TGCGCCAGCAGCCATGGCACTAGCGGGAACCAAGAGACCCAGTACTTC
CASSHGTSGNQETQYF
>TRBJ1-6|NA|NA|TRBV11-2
TGTGCCAGCAGCCCTCGAGGCTCGAGCTCCTATAATTCACCCCTCCACTTT
CASSPRGSSSYNSPLHF
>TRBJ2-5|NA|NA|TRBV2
TGTGCCAGCAGGGATACTAGAGTGGAGACCCAGTACTTC
CASRDTRVETQYF
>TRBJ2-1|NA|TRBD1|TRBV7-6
TGTGCCAGCAGCGCGGGACAGGGGGCCTACAATGAGCAGTTCTTC
CASSAGQGAYNEQFF
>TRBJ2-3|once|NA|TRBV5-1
TGCGCCAGCAGCTTGGGTAGCGCAGATACGCAGTATTTT
CASSLGSADTQYF
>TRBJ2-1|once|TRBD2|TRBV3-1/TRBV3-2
TGTGCCAGCCGGGCGGGAGGGTCCTACAATGAGCAGTTCTTC
CASRAGGSYNEQFF
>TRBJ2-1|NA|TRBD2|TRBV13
TGTGCCAGCAGCTTAGGGGCCAGCGGGAGACTCGGGGATGAGCAGTTCTTC
CASSLGASGRLGDEQFF
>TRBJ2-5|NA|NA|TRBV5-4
TGTGCCAGCAGCTTGGTTGACAGCCGGGAGACCCAGTACTTC
CASSLVDSRETQYF
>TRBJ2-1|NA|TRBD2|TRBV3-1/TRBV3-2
TGTGCCAGCAGCCAGGAAATAGCGGGGGGGGACAATGAGCAGTTCTTC
CASSQEIAGGDNEQFF
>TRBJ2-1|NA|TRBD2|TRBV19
TGTGCCAGTACCGCGGGGGGGGCCTACAATGAGCAGTTCTTC
CASTAGGAYNEQFF
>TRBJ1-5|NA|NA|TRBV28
TGTGCCAGCAGTTTATCCTACCGAGGAGGTAAGCCCCAGCATTTT
CASSLSYRGGKPQHF
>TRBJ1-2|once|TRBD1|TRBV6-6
TGTGCCAGCAGTACATCCGGGACAGGGGGATACTATGGCTACACCTTC
CASSTSGTGGYYGYTF
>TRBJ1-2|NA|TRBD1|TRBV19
TGTGCCAGTAGTACCGGCAGACAGGGAACAGCAGAAAACTATGGCTACACCTTC
CASSTGRQGTAENYGYTF
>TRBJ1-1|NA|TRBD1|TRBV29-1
TGCAGCGTTACCGAACAGGGGGGGATGAACACTGAAGCTTTCTTT
CSVTEQGGMNTEAFF
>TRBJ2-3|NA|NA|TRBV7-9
TGTGCCAGCAGCTTGAACAGCCTCACAGATACGCAGTATTTT
CASSLNSLTDTQYF
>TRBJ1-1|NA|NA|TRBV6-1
TGTGCCAGCAGTGAATTCCAGGGAGGGTTGAACACTGAAGCTTTCTTT
CASSEFQGGLNTEAFF
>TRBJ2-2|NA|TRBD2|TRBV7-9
TGTGCCAGCACCCCACCCCCTAGCGGGAGGCACACCGGGGAGCTGTTTTTT
CASTPPPSGRHTGELFF
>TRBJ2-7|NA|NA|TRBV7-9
TGTGCCAGCAGCTCGTCGGGACTGCCCTCCTACGAGCAGTACTTC
CASSSSGLPSYEQYF
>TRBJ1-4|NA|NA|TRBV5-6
TGTGCCAGCAGCCTGGGGAGGGGTAGAGGTGAAAAACTGTTTTTT
CASSLGRGRGEKLFF
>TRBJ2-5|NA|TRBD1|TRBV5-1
TGCGCCAGCAGCTTGGGGGACAGGGCCCCATGGTTGGAGACCCAGTACTTC
CASSLGDRAPWLETQYF
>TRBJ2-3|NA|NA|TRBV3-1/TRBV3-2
TGTGCCAGCAGCCGCAACATTTGGCAGTCTAGCACAGATACGCAGTATTTT
CASSRNIWQSSTDTQYF
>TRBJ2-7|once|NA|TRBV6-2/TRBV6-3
TGTGCCAGCAGTTACGACAGATCCTACGAGCAGTACTTC
CASSYDRSYEQYF
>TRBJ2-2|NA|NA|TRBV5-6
TGTGCCAGCAGCCTAGGACCAGGGTATGCGCGCGGGGAGCTGTTTTTT
CASSLGPGYARGELFF